These T cell receptor beta chains were read from a single sample in a study of T cell repertoires in cytomegalovirus infection. TCRdb analysed the reads with MiXCR anew, one entry per CDR3 protein. The sample shows some 250,000 distinct CDR3 sequences, approximately 9% of them seen only once. Source material: PBMCs. The source of these receptors is a human donor in good health (CMV status not recorded). Some clones in this sample may be carry-over from other donors' samples. The CDR3 runs from the conserved cysteine through the conserved F or W. D genes are given only for firm matches. Clone size is not always given. Where it is, it says once, few, many or a class for expanded clones.

v_gene	j_gene	d_gene	abundance	CDR3aa	CDR3nt
TRBV7-2	TRBJ2-2	-	many	CASSSSPAATGELFF	TGTGCCAGCAGCTCCTCCCCCGCGGCGACCGGGGAGCTGTTTTTT
TRBV23-1	TRBJ2-5	TRBD1	-	CASSQALSRDSQETQYF	TGCGCCAGCAGTCAAGCATTATCACGGGACAGCCAAGAGACCCAGTACTTC
TRBV7-9	TRBJ2-3	-	few	CASSSDRREYF	TGTGCCAGCAGCTCGGACCGCAGAGAGTATTTT
TRBV4-1	TRBJ1-2	TRBD1	many	CASSQETGNYGYTF	TGCGCCAGCAGCCAAGAGACAGGGAACTATGGCTACACCTTC
TRBV10-3	TRBJ2-5	-	many	CAIMGDREQTQYF	TGTGCCATCATGGGAGACCGGGAACAGACCCAGTACTTC
TRBV20-1	TRBJ1-2	-	many	CSARDLGYGYTF	TGCAGTGCTAGAGATCTAGGTTATGGCTACACCTTC
TRBV2	TRBJ2-3	-	-	CASSDPGADTQYF	TGTGCCAGCAGTGATCCGGGCGCAGATACGCAGTATTTT
TRBV12-3/TRBV12-4	TRBJ1-6	TRBD1	many	CASSFDRGNSPLHF	TGTGCCAGCAGTTTCGACAGGGGCAATTCACCCCTCCACTTT
TRBV7-9	TRBJ1-2	-	many	CATMGTDGYTF	TGTGCCACCATGGGGACGGATGGCTACACCTTC
TRBV11-2	TRBJ2-7	TRBD2	many	CASSPGLLAVYEQYF	TGTGCCAGCAGTCCGGGTTTGCTAGCGGTCTACGAGCAGTACTTC
TRBV7-6	TRBJ2-3	TRBD1	few	CASSPRAGTDIFYGPDTQYF	TGTGCCAGCAGCCCTCGGGCCGGGACAGATATCTTTTACGGTCCGGATACGCAGTATTTT
TRBV10-2	TRBJ2-2	-	few	CASSDHGAYTGELFF	TGCGCCAGCAGTGACCACGGGGCCTACACCGGGGAGCTGTTTTTT
TRBV7-2	TRBJ1-2	-	many	CASSPGGGWGYTF	TGTGCCAGCAGCCCAGGCGGGGGATGGGGCTACACCTTC
TRBV5-6	TRBJ2-3	-	-	CASSLAGRRGDTQYF	TGTGCCAGCAGCTTGGCGGGGCGGAGAGGAGATACGCAGTATTTT
TRBV7-2	TRBJ1-5	-	many	CASSRTFASNQPQHF	TGTGCCAGCAGCCGGACATTTGCGAGCAATCAGCCCCAGCATTTT
TRBV7-2	TRBJ1-3	TRBD1	many	CASSLEGQLVKGNTIYF	TGTGCCAGCAGCTTAGAGGGACAGTTAGTGAAAGGAAACACCATATATTTT
TRBV20-1	TRBJ2-1	TRBD2	-	CSASRFGAGEAPATNEQFF	TGCAGTGCTAGCCGTTTTGGGGCGGGGGAGGCCCCTGCTACTAATGAGCAGTTCTTC
TRBV20-1	TRBJ2-2	TRBD2	-	CSVRRGAAGELFF	TGCAGTGTACGGCGGGGGGCCGCCGGGGAGCTGTTTTTT
TRBV6-2/TRBV6-3	TRBJ1-2	-	-	CASREEIYGYTF	TGTGCCAGCAGGGAGGAAATCTATGGCTACACCTTC
TRBV4-3	TRBJ2-7	TRBD2	few	CASSQPGLAEPYEQYF	TGCGCCAGCAGCCAACCCGGACTAGCGGAGCCCTACGAGCAGTACTTC
TRBV19	TRBJ2-1	TRBD1	few	CASRDRVANEQFF	TGTGCCAGTAGGGACAGGGTGGCCAATGAGCAGTTCTTC
TRBV7-9	TRBJ1-1	-	many	CASSLRGKEPNTEAFF	TGTGCCAGCAGCTTAAGGGGTAAGGAGCCGAACACTGAAGCTTTCTTT
TRBV7-2	TRBJ2-1	TRBD2	many	CASSSGLAGGQRGEQFF	TGTGCCAGCAGCTCTGGACTAGCGGGGGGGCAAAGAGGAGAGCAGTTCTTC
TRBV12-3/TRBV12-4	TRBJ1-5	-	-	CASTWQNQPQHF	TGTGCCAGCACATGGCAAAATCAGCCCCAGCATTTT
TRBV7-2	TRBJ2-2	TRBD1	many	CASSLVPGGKGELFF	TGTGCCAGCAGCCTAGTCCCAGGGGGCAAGGGGGAGCTGTTTTTT
TRBV7-2	TRBJ1-5	TRBD1	many	CASSLANRGDQPQHF	TGTGCCAGCAGCTTAGCGAACAGGGGGGATCAGCCCCAGCATTTT
TRBV28	TRBJ2-7	TRBD2	many	CASSLSPGLAPYYEQYF	TGTGCCAGCAGTTTATCCCCGGGACTAGCACCGTACTACGAGCAGTACTTC
TRBV28	TRBJ2-7	-	-	CASTPRRQGGEQYF	TGTGCCAGCACCCCTCGGAGGCAGGGTGGCGAGCAGTACTTC
TRBV6-6	TRBJ2-2	TRBD1	-	CASIRGAGGTGELFF	TGTGCCAGCATTCGAGGGGCAGGGGGCACCGGGGAGCTGTTTTTT
TRBV20-1	TRBJ1-1	TRBD1	many	CSAHQGAVNTEAFF	TGCAGTGCTCACCAGGGGGCAGTGAACACTGAAGCTTTCTTT
TRBV25-1	TRBJ2-1	-	many	CASTQGGQGSYNEQFF	TGTGCCAGCACCCAAGGGGGGCAGGGCTCCTACAATGAGCAGTTCTTC
TRBV3-1	TRBJ2-2	-	-	CASSQLSGITGELFF	TGTGCCAGCAGCCAACTCAGTGGAATCACCGGGGAGCTGTTTTTT
TRBV7-2	TRBJ1-5	-	many	CASSLDRARDSNQPQHF	TGTGCCAGCAGCTTAGACAGGGCCCGAGATTCTAATCAGCCCCAGCATTTT
TRBV4-3	TRBJ1-5	TRBD1	-	CASSPTGFAQPQHF	TGCGCCAGCAGCCCGACAGGGTTTGCTCAGCCCCAGCATTTT
TRBV7-8	TRBJ1-1	-	many	CASSHSARRGNTEAFF	TGTGCCAGCAGCCATTCGGCCCGGCGGGGGAACACTGAAGCTTTCTTT
TRBV25-1	TRBJ1-1	-	many	CASSEGPLGAFF	TGTGCCAGCAGTGAAGGGCCCCTCGGAGCTTTCTTT
TRBV20-1	TRBJ2-3	-	few	CSAPTPDTQYF	TGCAGTGCGCCGACACCAGATACGCAGTATTTT
TRBV7-6	TRBJ2-1	-	-	CASSQGNEQFF	TGTGCCAGCAGCCAGGGGAATGAGCAGTTCTTC
TRBV20-1	TRBJ2-3	-	many	CSARARGTQYF	TGCAGTGCTAGAGCGCGGGGTACGCAGTATTTT
TRBV7-2	TRBJ2-7	-	many	CASSSHESYEQYF	TGTGCCAGCAGCTCCCATGAGAGCTACGAGCAGTACTTC
TRBV20-1	TRBJ2-1	TRBD1	-	CSARRDRGRGNEQFF	TGCAGTGCTAGGCGAGACAGGGGGCGCGGAAATGAGCAGTTCTTC
TRBV7-2	TRBJ2-7	-	many	CASSLAATGSSYEQYF	TGTGCCAGCAGCTTAGCCGCGACGGGGAGCTCCTACGAGCAGTACTTC
TRBV7-9	TRBJ2-1	-	-	CASSLATGNNEQFF	TGTGCCAGCAGCTTAGCGACGGGAAACAATGAGCAGTTCTTC
TRBV7-2	TRBJ2-5	-	many	CASSLDVTETTQYF	TGTGCCAGCAGCTTAGATGTTACAGAAACGACCCAGTACTTC
TRBV28	TRBJ1-6	-	many	CASSLIREGSPLHF	TGTGCCAGCAGTTTAATCAGGGAAGGGTCACCCCTCCACTTT